This T cell receptor (beta chain) was retrieved from a study of tumor-infiltrating lymphocytes in primary liver carcinoma. This clonotype was picked up many times. Its target is not known. V was cut by 0 bases and J by 2 bases, with 11 bases left in between. Germline CDR1 reads SGHAT; CDR2 reads FQNNGV. The CDR3 is 15 amino acids. Out of unsorted whole blood came the blood RNA, and germline DNA was extracted as well. With around 450 ng total RNA as template and a constant-region primer, TCR beta cDNA was made. Libraries covering TCR beta were generated through three nested multiplex PCR rounds (using a slightly modified ARM-PCR). TRBV1-TRBV30 forward primers paired with a C-beta reverse primer were used in the first two PCR rounds, which ran roughly 10 cycles each. TCRdb re-called the multiplex PCR reads with MiXCR, one entry per CDR3 protein. The top ten clones hold around 74% of a sample with roughly 180,000 distinct CDR3 sequences, less than 65% of them seen once.

Study results and caveats: Top-250-clone fractions were significantly higher in tumors than in blood (p = 0.039).

The sample taken for sequencing was peripheral blood. This receptor was obtained from a man between 40 and 49 years old with primary liver carcinoma and hepatitis B virus infection. J is TRBJ2-7 and V is TRBV11-2; D is unresolved. The CDR3 loop reads CASSLEVGPTYEQYF. As DNA, the CDR3 is TGTGCCAGCAGCTTAGAGGTCGGCCCAACCTACGAGCAGTACTTC.